The 27 T cell receptor beta chains given below trace back to one sample, sequenced in a study of cytomegalovirus exposure and HLA in healthy donors. The PCR contained 60 Vbeta and 13 Jbeta primers. Here immunoSEQ multiplex PCR was the method, and the copy in TCRdb shows in-frame clones only, minus some. The table records 200,000 to 250,000 clones, about 80% of them present only once. The sample taken for sequencing was PBMCs. These receptors were obtained from a man aged 18-30 years in good health and CMV-seronegative.

The rearrangement uses TRBV6-4 and TRBJ1-2; 7 positions agree with TRBD1. Losses at the gene ends were 5 bases for V and 3 bases for J; bases not matched to a gene: 3. The CDR3 has 13 residues. Germline CDR1 reads MRHNA; CDR2 reads SNTAGT. The CDR3 region has the DNA TGTGCCAGCAGTAGACAGGGCCACTATGGCTACACCTTC. It is translated as CASSRQGHYGYTF.

The chain joins TRBV7-2 to TRBJ2-7; 10 nucleotides agree with TRBD2. In germline, CDR1 is SGHTA, CDR2 FQGNSA. CDR3 size: 15 residues. Trimming took 3 bases from V and 1 from J; bases not matched to a gene: 3. In nucleotides, the CDR3 is TGTGCCAGCAGCTTCACTAGCGGGGCTTCCTACGAGCAGTACTTC. This translates into CASSFTSGASYEQYF.

This clone has more than one count but fewer than ten. The genes are TRBV19 and TRBJ1-1, with D possibly being TRBD1 (5 bases). The CDR3 is 14 amino acids. Trimming took off 7 bases at V and 4 bases at J, with 16 bases between the two ends. Germline V gene data show CDR1 as LNHDA and CDR2 as SQIVND (reference sequence). The CDR3: CASIGGGGPTEAFF. For the CDR3, the DNA is TGTGCCAGTATAGGTGGGGGGGGTCCCACTGAAGCTTTCTTT.

The chain carries TRBV28 and TRBJ1-1; weak D call: TRBD1 (5 bases). The V gene's germline CDR1 is MDHEN and CDR2 SYDVKM. Trimming stripped 7 bases from V and 4 bases from J, with 13 bases between. This CDR3 is 13 amino acids long. CDR3: CASTWAGVTEAFF. CDR3 nucleotide sequence: TGTGCCAGCACTTGGGCGGGGGTCACTGAAGCTTTCTTT.

This chain connects TRBV12-5 to TRBJ2-1; perhaps TRBD2 as D (6 bases). Germline CDR1 and CDR2: LGHNT and FRNRAP. V was trimmed by 7 bases and J by 10 bases, leaving 20 bases between them. The CDR3 has 14 amino acids. In nucleotides, the CDR3 is TGTGCTAGTGCCCCTTGGCGCTCTGGGAGGGAGCAGTTCTTC. It is translated as CASAPWRSGREQFF.

Note on this clone: This CDR3 is also generated by other DNA sequences in the sample. The chain uses TRBV19 and TRBJ2-2, with TRBD1 identical over 10 bases. The CDR3 spans 14 residues. Germline-derived CDR1 and CDR2 are LNHDA and SQIVND (reference sequence). V was pared by 3 bases and J by 5 bases, with 0 bases of the junction left unmatched. The CDR3 spells CASSMDRGTGELFF. As DNA, the CDR3 is TGTGCCAGTAGTATGGACAGGGGGACCGGGGAGCTGTTTTTT.

This clone was recorded only once. The chain recombines TRBV10-3 with TRBJ1-6; no clear D gene. The germline gives CDR1 ENHRY, CDR2 SYGVKD. The germline V and J ends were trimmed by 3 bases and 0 bases, with 6 bases remaining between them. The CDR3 runs to 15 residues. CDR3 in DNA: TGTGCCATCAGTGACGGGGACTCCTATAATTCACCCCTCCACTTT. Translated, it gives CAISDGDSYNSPLHF.

The chain joins TRBV5-6 to TRBJ2-7; D might be TRBD2 (6 bases). V gave up 4 bases and J gave up 2 bases, with 10 bases separating them. Germline lookup yields CDR1 SGHDT and CDR2 YYEEEE. The CDR3 contains 13 residues. The DNA for the CDR3 is TGTGCCAGCAGCCCGGGACTCGCCTACGAGCAGTACTTC. Protein sequence: CASSPGLAYEQYF.

This rearrangement joins TRBV19 to TRBJ2-2; D is perhaps TRBD1 (6 bases). Trimming pared 4 bases from V and 4 bases from J, leaving 13 bases between. Germline-derived CDR1 and CDR2 are LNHDA and SQIVND (reference sequence). The CDR3 sequence is 15 residues long. The CDR3 DNA reads as TGTGCCAGTAGTACCGGACAGTCAACCACCGGGGAGCTGTTTTTT. It codes for CASSTGQSTTGELFF.

The gene calls are TRBV25-1 and TRBJ2-1; D is possibly TRBD2 (6 bases). Germline V gene lookup returns CDR1 MGHDK and CDR2 SYGVNS. This CDR3 is 15 amino acids long. V lost 3 bases and J lost 4, with 13 bases in between. The CDR3 nucleotides are TGTGCCAGCAGTGAGGGTAGCGGACTATACAATGAGCAGTTCTTC. Amino acids: CASSEGSGLYNEQFF.

This chain links TRBV27 with TRBJ2-2; the D gene is possibly TRBD1 (5 bases). This CDR3 region has 15 residues. V shed 4 bases and J shed 6 bases, with 15 bases lying between them. The germline V gene encodes CDR1 MNHEY and CDR2 SMNVEV (reference sequence). In nucleotides, the CDR3 is TGTGCCAGCAGTTCGGCAGGGTATTGGGCCGGGGAGCTGTTTTTT. Amino acid sequence: CASSSAGYWAGELFF.

In its sample, this clone was seen once. The chain couples TRBV30 to TRBJ2-3; TRBD2 might be the D (7 bases). Germline V gene lookup returns CDR1 GTSNPN and CDR2 SVGIG (reference sequence). Deletions cut 1 base from V and 4 bases from J, with 9 bases between. The CDR3 is 13 residues long. CDR3 nucleotide sequence: TGTGCCTGGAGTGAAGGGGGGGCAGATACGCAGTATTTT. Protein product: CAWSEGGADTQYF.

V is TRBV18 and J is TRBJ1-1, with a weak D call TRBD1 (6 bases). The CDR3 extends over 14 amino acids. V was pared by 4 bases and J by 6 bases, with 15 bases between. CDR1 is KGHSH and CDR2 is LQKENI in the germline V gene. For the CDR3, the DNA is TGTGCCAGCTCACTTGAGACCAGGGGCCCTGAAGCTTTCTTT. It yields the protein CASSLETRGPEAFF.

This clone appeared a single time. The V call is TRBV6-5, the J call TRBJ2-3, with D perhaps matching TRBD2 (6 bases). Per the germline V gene, CDR1 is MNHEY and CDR2 is SVGAGI. V was cut by 0 bases and J by 1 base, with 8 bases left in between. The CDR3 totals 15 residues. CDR3 protein: CASSYSGEGTDTQYF. The CDR3 DNA is TGTGCCAGCAGTTACTCGGGGGAGGGCACAGATACGCAGTATTTT.

The rearrangement links TRBV2 to TRBJ2-3, with D perhaps matching TRBD2 (6 bases). The germline V and J ends were trimmed by 6 bases and 0 bases, with 16 bases remaining between them. CDR3 length: 16 amino acids. CDR1 and CDR2 (germline): SNHLY, FYNNEI. Here the CDR3 reads CASRRTILSSTDTQYF. The CDR3 coding sequence is TGTGCCAGCAGGCGGACTATTCTCTCTAGCACAGATACGCAGTATTTT.

J is TRBJ2-5 and V is TRBV7-8, with TRBD2 identical over 7 bases. Germline trimming cut 2 bases from V and 3 bases from J; bases unmatched to any gene: 3. The CDR3 consists of 14 residues. CDR1 is SGHVS and CDR2 is FQNEAQ in the germline V gene. Here the CDR3 DNA reads TGTGCCAGCAGCTTATCAGGGAGGGAAGAGACCCAGTACTTC. Amino acid sequence: CASSLSGREETQYF. Based on the CDR3 plus reference TRBV7-8 and TRBJ2-5, the full variable domain is GAGVSQSPRYKVAKRGQDVALRCDPISGHVSLFWYQQALGQGPEFLTYFQNEAQLDKSGLPSDRFFAERPEGSVSTLKIQRTQQEDSAVYLCASSLSGREETQYFGPGTRLLVL.

The rearrangement links TRBV6-1 to TRBJ1-5; perhaps TRBD1 as D (6 bases). CDR3 length: 15 residues. CDR1 MNHNS and CDR2 SASEGT come from the germline V gene. Trimming removed 3 bases from V and 2 bases from J, with 11 bases in between. The CDR3 coding sequence is TGTGCCAGCAGTGAGTTCAGGGGTGGCAATCAGCCCCAGCATTTT. It encodes CASSEFRGGNQPQHF.

A word on this clone: Its ends do not fully match the called genes, so a read error is possible. The chain has TRBV7-9 and TRBJ1-4; 7 bases are a match to TRBD1. This CDR3 is 13 amino acids long. Germline-derived CDR1 and CDR2 are SEHNR and FQNEAQ (reference sequence). DNA of the CDR3: TGTGCCAGCCGGAGGGGGGACACCGACAGGGTGGTGTTT. It is translated as CASRRGDTDRVVF.

Concerning this clone: Other DNA sequences in the sample encode the same CDR3. This chain joins TRBV5-1 and TRBJ2-7; D may be TRBD1 (7 bases). Per germline, CDR1 SGHRS and CDR2 YFSETQ. The CDR3 is 14 residues long. Trimming left V 0 bases short and J 3 bases short, with 10 bases between. This CDR3 is CASSLEQGGYEQYF. Written as DNA, the CDR3 is TGCGCCAGCAGCTTGGAGCAGGGGGGCTACGAGCAGTACTTC.

The genes are TRBV27 and TRBJ1-2; TRBD1 is a possible D gene (6 bases). CDR1 is MNHEY and CDR2 is SMNVEV in the germline V gene (reference sequence). The CDR3 sequence is 15 residues long. Trimming took 4 bases from V and 4 from J, leaving 16 bases between them. This CDR3 is CASSSETGLGYGYTF. The CDR3 nucleotides read TGTGCCAGCAGTTCCGAAACAGGGTTAGGCTATGGCTACACCTTC.

V gene TRBV9 combines with J gene TRBJ2-3; D gene uncertain. The length of the CDR3 is 12 residues. Germline CDR1 and CDR2: SGDLS and YYNGEE. Trimming shortened V by 4 bases and J by 8 bases, and 11 bases separated the two germline ends. CDR3 sequence reads: CASSKASLTQYF. The CDR3 region has the DNA TGTGCCAGCAGCAAAGCCTCACTTACGCAGTATTTT.

This clone was counted between two and nine times. This chain links TRBV9 with TRBJ2-3; 8 bases map to TRBD2. Germline V gene data show CDR1 as SGDLS and CDR2 as YYNGEE. The CDR3 spans 15 residues. Trimming cost V 3 bases and J 0 bases; bases outside gene matches: 3. The CDR3 nucleotides are TGTGCCAGCAGCGACCCTAGCGGGAGCACAGATACGCAGTATTTT. Protein: CASSDPSGSTDTQYF.

This clone has a single count. This rearrangement joins TRBV6-1 to TRBJ2-1; 12 bases line up with TRBD2. Trimming at V came to 4 bases and at J to 8 bases, leaving 3 bases not matched to a gene. The germline CDR1 and CDR2 sequences are MNHNS and SASEGT. The CDR3 loop spans 14 amino acids. CDR3 sequence: CASSVRLAGDEQFF. Written as DNA, the CDR3 is TGTGCCAGCAGTGTCCGACTAGCGGGAGATGAGCAGTTCTTC.

This chain links TRBV5-1 with TRBJ1-1; D is ambiguous. The V gene lost 0 bases and the J gene lost 0 bases, with 6 bases spanning the gap. The germline gives CDR1 SGHRS, CDR2 YFSETQ. CDR3 length: 14 amino acids. This CDR3 is CASSLGPLNTEAFF. The DNA for the CDR3 is TGCGCCAGCAGCTTGGGTCCGTTGAACACTGAAGCTTTCTTT.

The DNA for the CDR3 is TGTGCCAGCAGTTTCGACAGGGCCCAAGAGACCCAGTACTTC. Translating gives CASSFDRAQETQYF. The chain links TRBV28 to TRBJ2-5; 7 positions agree with TRBD1. The J segment lost 1 base and the V segment lost 3 bases, leaving 2 bases of the junction unmatched. The CDR3 runs 14 residues. Germline V gives CDR1 MDHEN, CDR2 SYDVKM.

This chain links TRBV4-2 with TRBJ2-1, with TRBD2 matching over 10 bases. The CDR3 has 16 amino acids. The V and J ends lost 0 bases and 8 bases, in that order; junction bases with no gene match: 7. Germline-derived CDR1 and CDR2 are LGHNA and YNFKEQ. The CDR3 DNA sequence: TGTGCCAGCAGCCAAGAGGGCAGCGGGAGGGCCGATGAGCAGTTCTTC. Its protein is CASSQEGSGRADEQFF.

This clone has only one observation. This chain uses TRBV4-1 with TRBJ2-5; tentative D call: TRBD1 (7 bases). The ends were cut back, 4 bases at V and 1 base at J, with 16 bases in the middle. Germline V gives CDR1 MGHRA, CDR2 YSYEKL. CDR3 length equals 16 residues. Written as DNA, the CDR3 is TGCGCCAGCAGCCCGGGAGCCCGACAGGGCCAAGAGACCCAGTACTTC. Translated, it gives CASSPGARQGQETQYF.